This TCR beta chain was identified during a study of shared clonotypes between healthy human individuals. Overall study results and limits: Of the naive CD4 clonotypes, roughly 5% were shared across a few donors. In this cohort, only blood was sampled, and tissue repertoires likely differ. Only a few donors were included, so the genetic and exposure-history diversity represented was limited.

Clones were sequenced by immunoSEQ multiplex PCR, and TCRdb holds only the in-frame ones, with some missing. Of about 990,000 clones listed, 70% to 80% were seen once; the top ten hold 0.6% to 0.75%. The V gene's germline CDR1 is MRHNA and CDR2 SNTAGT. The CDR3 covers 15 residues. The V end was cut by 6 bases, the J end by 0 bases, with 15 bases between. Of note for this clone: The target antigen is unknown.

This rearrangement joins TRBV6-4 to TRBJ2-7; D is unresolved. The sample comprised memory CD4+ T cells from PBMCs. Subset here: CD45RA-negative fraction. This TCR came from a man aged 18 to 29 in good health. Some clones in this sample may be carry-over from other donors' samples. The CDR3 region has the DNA TGTGCCAGCAGGGGGTACCAAACCAGCTCCTACGAGCAGTACTTC. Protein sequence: CASRGYQTSSYEQYF.